This is a list of T cell receptor beta chains from one sample in a study of blood T cells in healthy people across ages. TCRdb used MiXCR to reprocess the 5' RACE reads, holding one entry per CDR3 protein. The sample carries about 620,000 distinct CDR3 sequences, roughly 21% recorded once. Source material: blood. The receptors originated from a man aged 65 to 85 in good health. CDR3s include the opening cysteine and the closing phenylalanine or tryptophan. The order of the fields is J gene, clone size, V gene, D gene, CDR3 protein, CDR3 DNA. A D gene is named only where the DNA matches it firmly. A row's size may be missing; if present it is once, few, many or a size class.

>TRBJ1-5|-|TRBV24-1|TRBD1
CATGGTGASNQPQHF
TGTGCCACCGGGGGGACAGGGGCCAGCAATCAGCCCCAGCATTTT
>TRBJ2-1|-|TRBV6-5|-
CASSPGSGREQFF
TGTGCCAGCAGTCCGGGCTCGGGCCGTGAGCAGTTCTTC
>TRBJ1-5|few|TRBV20-1|TRBD1
CSARAGTGGSNQPQHF
TGCAGTGCTAGAGCTGGGACAGGTGGTAGCAATCAGCCCCAGCATTTT
>TRBJ2-5|many|TRBV20-1|-
CSARAQMGRGETQYF
TGCAGTGCTAGAGCTCAGATGGGGCGCGGAGAGACCCAGTACTTC
>TRBJ1-1|-|TRBV11-2|-
CASSLSGRMNTEAFF
TGTGCCAGCAGCCTGAGCGGCAGGATGAACACTGAAGCTTTCTTT
>TRBJ2-3|few|TRBV20-1|-
CSAKAEGSYTDTQYF
TGCAGTGCTAAGGCGGAGGGGTCGTACACAGATACGCAGTATTTT
>TRBJ2-5|-|TRBV5-1|-
CASSLGASVQETRYF
TGCGCCAGCAGCTTGGGGGCGTCGGTCCAAGAGACCCGGTACTTC
>TRBJ2-1|few|TRBV20-1|TRBD2
CSAPETSGRYNEQFF
TGCAGTGCACCTGAGACTAGCGGGAGATACAATGAGCAGTTCTTC
>TRBJ2-5|few|TRBV18|-
CASSLRTRTGETQYF
TGTGCCAGCTCACTTCGCACTCGGACGGGGGAGACCCAGTACTTC
>TRBJ2-2|-|TRBV5-1|-
CASSLANLALNTGELFF
TGCGCCAGCAGCTTGGCCAATCTAGCCCTGAACACCGGGGAGCTGTTTTTT
>TRBJ2-1|-|TRBV19|TRBD2
CASTSLAGSNEQFF
TGTGCCAGTACTAGCCTAGCGGGAAGCAATGAGCAGTTCTTC
>TRBJ1-4|few|TRBV27|-
CASSTPDKGKLFF
TGTGCCAGCAGTACGCCGGACAAGGGAAAACTGTTTTTT
>TRBJ2-7|-|TRBV5-1|TRBD2
CASSQVASGRFHEQYF
TGCGCCAGCAGCCAAGTTGCTAGCGGGAGGTTCCACGAGCAGTACTTC
>TRBJ2-3|-|TRBV29-1|-
CSVVPGGTGTDTQYF
TGCAGCGTTGTTCCTGGCGGTACGGGCACAGATACGCAGTATTTT
>TRBJ2-7|-|TRBV4-2|TRBD1
CASSQDYEGATYEQYF
TGTGCCAGCAGCCAAGATTATGAGGGGGCGACCTACGAGCAGTACTTC
>TRBJ2-2|-|TRBV5-8|TRBD1
CASSRGRWATGELFF
TGTGCCAGCAGCAGGGGGCGCTGGGCCACCGGGGAGCTGTTTTTT
>TRBJ2-5|-|TRBV2|-
CASSGPSGTQETQYF
TGTGCCAGCAGTGGGCCCTCAGGGACCCAAGAGACCCAGTACTTC
>TRBJ2-5|few|TRBV3-1|-
CASSGGQRETQYF
TGTGCCAGCAGCGGGGGGCAACGAGAGACCCAGTACTTC
>TRBJ2-3|-|TRBV20-1|TRBD1
CSAEGQGSTDTQYF
TGCAGTGCCGAGGGACAGGGGAGCACAGATACGCAGTATTTT
>TRBJ2-6|few|TRBV20-1|TRBD1
CSATGGAGANVLTF
TGCAGTGCTACAGGGGGCGCTGGGGCCAACGTCCTGACTTTC
>TRBJ2-5|-|TRBV20-1|-
CSADGQAGYQETQYF
TGCAGTGCCGACGGTCAAGCGGGTTACCAAGAGACCCAGTACTTC
>TRBJ1-1|-|TRBV12-3/TRBV12-4|TRBD1
CASRSDRGLMNTEAFF
TGTGCCAGCAGATCCGACAGGGGGCTTATGAACACTGAAGCTTTCTTT
>TRBJ1-1|few|TRBV4-1|TRBD1
CASSQEDRGYTEAFF
TGCGCCAGCAGCCAAGAGGACAGGGGCTACACTGAAGCTTTCTTT
>TRBJ2-5|-|TRBV20-1|-
CSARRSWEAKETQYF
TGCAGTGCTAGACGATCGTGGGAGGCAAAGGAGACCCAGTACTTC
>TRBJ1-2|many|TRBV28|-
CASNKAGVGYGYTF
TGTGCCAGCAACAAGGCGGGGGTAGGGTATGGCTACACCTTC